This T cell receptor (beta chain) was found in a study of blood T cell repertoires in COVID-19. Overall study: Samples taken during acute and convalescent COVID-19 were collected in the United States, Italy and Spain.

The table came from immunoSEQ multiplex PCR; TCRdb's copy has only in-frame clones and leaves some out. The table lists roughly 160,000 clones, roughly 82% of them singletons. Those enrolled, adults aged about 18 to 89 years, came from around 24 US areas. Categorization into cohorts depended on clinical history that participants reported. The CDR3 runs to 16 residues. V shed 5 bases and J shed 2 bases, with 16 bases lying between them. CDR1 and CDR2 from the germline V gene are SGHAT and FQDESV (reference sequence). This sequence was found in a man between 45 and 60 years old who had recovered from COVID-19. The sequenced material came from PBMCs or T cells enriched from blood (not recorded which). The J gene is TRBJ1-3, the V gene TRBV11-1, with D perhaps matching TRBD1 (6 bases). This chain's CDR3 is CASSRGQPGTGNTIYF. The DNA of the CDR3 is TGTGCCAGCAGCCGAGGACAGCCGGGGACTGGAAACACCATATATTTT.